This TCR beta chain was documented in a study of blood T cells in healthy people across ages. Germline-derived CDR1 and CDR2 are MNHEY and SVGAGI. The length of the CDR3 is 15 residues. With 10 bases clipped from V and 4 bases from J, the junction kept 12 bases outside the gene matches. Then a second PCR, running about 7 to 11 cycles, was carried out with a sample-barcoded 5' primer and a J-beta primer mix. TCRdb re-called the 5' RACE reads with MiXCR, one entry per CDR3 protein. The sample contains approximately 700,000 distinct CDR3 sequences, about a third of which appear only once. This clonotype showed up many times. The authors extracted at least 5 micrograms of total RNA per sample.

This rearrangement joins TRBV6-5 to TRBJ2-3; 9 bases are shared with TRBD1. The sequencing sample was made of blood. This receptor was taken from a woman older than 75 in good health. The CDR3, as DNA: TGTGCCACCGCCAAAGGGGACAGGGTATCAGATACGCAGTATTTT. It yields the protein CATAKGDRVSDTQYF.